What follows describes a single T cell receptor beta chain. Antigen specificity is unknown. CDR1 SQVTM and CDR2 ANQGSEA come from the germline V gene. The J segment lost 4 bases and the V segment lost 1 base, leaving 1 base of the junction unmatched. The CDR3 loop spans 13 amino acids. The data originate from a study of T cells after yellow fever vaccination. By 5'RACE template switching, TCR cDNA was produced, with a universal primer site and UMIs added in the process. One entry per CDR3 protein results from TCRdb running MiXCR on the 5' RACE reads. The sample has 60,000 to 95,000 distinct CDR3 sequences, more than 5.5% seen once. Regarding the study as a whole: Boosting was followed by the reappearance of most primary-vaccination clones (about 97% CD4, around 91% CD8).

The chain couples TRBV29-1 to TRBJ2-1; 7 nucleotides match TRBD2. The source is a man between 18 and 29 years old who received the YFV17D yellow fever vaccine. This specimen was CD8+ T cells sorted from PBMCs, taken about 10 days after the first yellow fever vaccination. The CDR3 sequence is CSVEGGLYNEQFF. The CDR3 DNA reads as TGCAGCGTTGAAGGGGGACTATACAATGAGCAGTTCTTC.